A selection of T cell receptor beta chains follows, all from one sample in a study of cytomegalovirus exposure and HLA in healthy donors. Profiled with immunoSEQ multiplex PCR; TCRdb holds only in-frame clones, not every one. The repertoire holds around 86,000 clones, approximately 95% seen once, with approximately 1% in the top ten. The sample comprised PBMCs. The source of these receptors is a woman in her 30s in good health and CMV-seropositive. Each CDR3 is given with its conserved first and last residue. D genes are given only for firm matches. Only some rows state a clone size, as once, few, many or a class for expanded clones.

clone_size: .; d_call: TRBD2; v_call: TRBV9; j_call: TRBJ2-5; cdr3_aa: CASSVDGLAGVLETQYF; cdr3_nt: TGTGCCAGCAGCGTAGATGGACTAGCGGGAGTTCTGGAGACCCAGTACTTC
clone_size: .; d_call: .; v_call: TRBV9; j_call: TRBJ2-2; cdr3_aa: CASSTGTTGELFF; cdr3_nt: TGTGCCAGCAGTACAGGGACCACCGGGGAGCTGTTTTTT
clone_size: .; d_call: .; v_call: TRBV5-1; j_call: TRBJ2-2; cdr3_aa: CASSMDLTGELFF; cdr3_nt: TGCGCCAGCAGCATGGACCTAACCGGGGAGCTGTTTTTT
clone_size: .; d_call: TRBD2; v_call: TRBV7-3; j_call: TRBJ2-3; cdr3_aa: CASRGSGSSDTQYF; cdr3_nt: TGTGCCAGCCGGGGTAGCGGGAGTTCAGATACGCAGTATTTT
clone_size: .; d_call: TRBD1; v_call: TRBV14; j_call: TRBJ1-3; cdr3_aa: CASSQDRSSGNTIYF; cdr3_nt: TGTGCCAGCAGCCAGGACAGGAGCTCTGGAAACACCATATATTTT
clone_size: .; d_call: .; v_call: TRBV6-1; j_call: TRBJ1-4; cdr3_aa: CASSPRSTGAEKLFF; cdr3_nt: TGTGCCAGCAGTCCGCGATCGACAGGTGCTGAAAAACTGTTTTTT
clone_size: .; d_call: .; v_call: TRBV27; j_call: TRBJ2-3; cdr3_aa: CASSFWGRSTDTQYF; cdr3_nt: TGTGCCAGCAGTTTTTGGGGGAGGAGCACAGATACGCAGTATTTT
clone_size: .; d_call: .; v_call: TRBV28; j_call: TRBJ1-1; cdr3_aa: CASSFSFGGNTEAFF; cdr3_nt: TGTGCCAGCAGTTTCTCGTTTGGAGGGAACACTGAAGCTTTCTTT
clone_size: .; d_call: TRBD1; v_call: TRBV2; j_call: TRBJ1-5; cdr3_aa: CASSRQGALSNQPQHF; cdr3_nt: TGTGCCAGCAGTCGGCAGGGGGCCTTGAGCAATCAGCCCCAGCATTTT
clone_size: .; d_call: .; v_call: TRBV6-5; j_call: TRBJ2-7; cdr3_aa: CASNSRRSYEQYF; cdr3_nt: TGTGCCAGCAATAGCCGTCGCTCTTACGAGCAGTACTTC
clone_size: .; d_call: .; v_call: TRBV2; j_call: TRBJ2-3; cdr3_aa: CASSEQLASTDTQYF; cdr3_nt: TGTGCCAGCAGTGAGCAACTAGCTAGCACAGATACGCAGTATTTT
clone_size: .; d_call: TRBD1; v_call: TRBV18; j_call: TRBJ1-4; cdr3_aa: CASSLGQITTNEKLFF; cdr3_nt: TGTGCCAGCTCACTGGGACAGATAACAACTAATGAAAAACTGTTTTTT
clone_size: .; d_call: .; v_call: TRBV4-1; j_call: TRBJ2-1; cdr3_aa: CASSFRGDPTYNEQFF; cdr3_nt: TGCGCCAGCAGCTTCCGGGGAGACCCTACCTACAATGAGCAGTTCTTC
clone_size: .; d_call: TRBD2; v_call: TRBV2; j_call: TRBJ2-1; cdr3_aa: CARQDRTSGWNEQFF; cdr3_nt: TGTGCCAGACAGGACAGGACTAGCGGATGGAATGAGCAGTTCTTC
clone_size: .; d_call: .; v_call: TRBV28; j_call: TRBJ2-5; cdr3_aa: CASNTQAVGAGGGFQYF; cdr3_nt: TGTGCCAGCAACACTCAAGCCGTGGGGGCGGGTGGAGGATTCCAGTACTTC
clone_size: .; d_call: .; v_call: TRBV5-5; j_call: TRBJ2-3; cdr3_aa: CASSSAGSTDTQYF; cdr3_nt: TGTGCCAGCAGCTCCGCAGGGAGCACAGATACGCAGTATTTT
clone_size: .; d_call: TRBD2; v_call: TRBV12-5; j_call: TRBJ2-1; cdr3_aa: CASGNSGTTYNEQFF; cdr3_nt: TGTGCTAGTGGTAACAGCGGGACCACCTACAATGAGCAGTTCTTC
clone_size: .; d_call: TRBD2; v_call: TRBV11-2; j_call: TRBJ2-3; cdr3_aa: CASTPTRTSGTDTQYF; cdr3_nt: TGTGCCAGCACCCCAACTAGGACTAGCGGCACAGATACGCAGTATTTT
clone_size: .; d_call: .; v_call: TRBV7-2; j_call: TRBJ2-1; cdr3_aa: CASSSLTRIPLRDNEQFF; cdr3_nt: TGTGCCAGCAGCTCACTTACTAGAATCCCTCTAAGAGACAATGAGCAGTTCTTC
clone_size: .; d_call: TRBD1; v_call: TRBV9; j_call: TRBJ2-6; cdr3_aa: CASSLSRTGLLNVLTF; cdr3_nt: TGTGCCAGCAGCCTCTCCCGGACAGGGCTTCTCAACGTCCTGACTTTC
clone_size: .; d_call: TRBD2; v_call: TRBV2; j_call: TRBJ2-1; cdr3_aa: CASTFGLAASNEQFF; cdr3_nt: TGTGCCAGCACTTTTGGACTAGCGGCCTCCAATGAGCAGTTCTTC
clone_size: once; d_call: .; v_call: TRBV4-3; j_call: TRBJ2-7; cdr3_aa: CASSQDLTGSTYEQYF; cdr3_nt: TGCGCCAGCAGCCAAGATCTCACAGGGTCGACCTACGAGCAGTACTTC
clone_size: .; d_call: .; v_call: TRBV18; j_call: TRBJ1-1; cdr3_aa: CASSPPIRGTEAFF; cdr3_nt: TGTGCCAGCTCACCACCAATACGAGGAACTGAAGCTTTCTTT
clone_size: few; d_call: TRBD2; v_call: TRBV27; j_call: TRBJ2-7; cdr3_aa: CASSLGTSGYEQYF; cdr3_nt: TGTGCCAGCAGTTTAGGGACTAGCGGATACGAGCAGTACTTC
clone_size: .; d_call: TRBD1; v_call: TRBV11-3; j_call: TRBJ2-7; cdr3_aa: CASSLDGTDRYEQYF; cdr3_nt: TGTGCCAGCAGCTTAGACGGGACAGACCGCTACGAGCAGTACTTC
clone_size: .; d_call: TRBD2; v_call: TRBV4-3; j_call: TRBJ2-5; cdr3_aa: CASSQGLAGLVTQYF; cdr3_nt: TGCGCCAGCAGCCAGGGCCTAGCGGGATTGGTGACCCAGTACTTC
clone_size: .; d_call: .; v_call: TRBV18; j_call: TRBJ2-3; cdr3_aa: CASSPTGSTDTQYF; cdr3_nt: TGTGCCAGCTCACCGACAGGTAGCACAGATACGCAGTATTTT
clone_size: .; d_call: TRBD2; v_call: TRBV9; j_call: TRBJ2-7; cdr3_aa: CASSAGLADTYEQYF; cdr3_nt: TGTGCCAGCAGCGCGGGACTAGCGGATACCTACGAGCAGTACTTC
clone_size: .; d_call: .; v_call: TRBV15; j_call: TRBJ1-2; cdr3_aa: CATSRDLQIRGYTF; cdr3_nt: TGTGCCACCAGCAGAGATCTGCAGATTCGAGGCTACACCTTC
clone_size: .; d_call: .; v_call: TRBV7-8; j_call: TRBJ2-7; cdr3_aa: CASSPTVSGSSRYEQYF; cdr3_nt: TGTGCCAGCAGCCCGACGGTGTCCGGGAGTTCGCGATACGAGCAGTACTTC
clone_size: .; d_call: .; v_call: TRBV7-2; j_call: TRBJ2-7; cdr3_aa: CASSPSGRSGTPYEQYF; cdr3_nt: TGTGCCAGCAGCCCCAGCGGTAGGTCAGGAACTCCCTACGAGCAGTACTTC
clone_size: .; d_call: TRBD2; v_call: TRBV7-2; j_call: TRBJ2-1; cdr3_aa: CASSPRGVGDEQFF; cdr3_nt: TGTGCCAGCAGCCCCCGGGGGGTGGGCGATGAGCAGTTCTTC
clone_size: .; d_call: .; v_call: TRBV7-9; j_call: TRBJ1-5; cdr3_aa: CASSLYDQPQHF; cdr3_nt: TGTGCCAGCAGCTTATATGATCAGCCCCAGCATTTT
clone_size: .; d_call: .; v_call: TRBV6-6; j_call: TRBJ2-5; cdr3_aa: CASSYSALETQYF; cdr3_nt: TGTGCCAGCAGTTACTCAGCCTTAGAGACCCAGTACTTC
clone_size: .; d_call: TRBD2; v_call: TRBV28; j_call: TRBJ2-2; cdr3_aa: CASSDDWYSGRDETGELFF; cdr3_nt: TGTGCCAGCAGTGACGACTGGTACAGCGGGAGGGATGAGACCGGGGAGCTGTTTTTT
clone_size: .; d_call: TRBD2; v_call: TRBV30; j_call: TRBJ2-3; cdr3_aa: CAWSLGGSADTQYF; cdr3_nt: TGTGCCTGGAGTCTGGGCGGGAGTGCAGATACGCAGTATTTT
clone_size: .; d_call: TRBD2; v_call: TRBV7-2; j_call: TRBJ2-7; cdr3_aa: CASSLGGRGNEQYF; cdr3_nt: TGTGCCAGCAGCTTAGGCGGGAGGGGGAACGAGCAGTACTTC
clone_size: once; d_call: TRBD2; v_call: TRBV27; j_call: TRBJ2-2; cdr3_aa: CASSRLGGGGLAGVTGELFF; cdr3_nt: TGTGCCAGCAGCCGACTCGGGGGGGGTGGACTAGCGGGAGTCACCGGGGAGCTGTTTTTT
clone_size: .; d_call: .; v_call: TRBV29-1; j_call: TRBJ2-5; cdr3_aa: CSVAWTAQETQYF; cdr3_nt: TGCAGCGTGGCTTGGACAGCACAAGAGACCCAGTACTTC
clone_size: once; d_call: .; v_call: TRBV19; j_call: TRBJ2-5; cdr3_aa: CASSIRGQETQYF; cdr3_nt: TGTGCCAGTAGTATTCGGGGGCAAGAGACCCAGTACTTC
clone_size: .; d_call: .; v_call: TRBV11-2; j_call: TRBJ2-1; cdr3_aa: CASSPQAVWGNEQFF; cdr3_nt: TGTGCCAGCAGCCCACAGGCAGTTTGGGGCAATGAGCAGTTCTTC
clone_size: .; d_call: .; v_call: TRBV10-2; j_call: TRBJ2-1; cdr3_aa: CASSGGNEQFF; cdr3_nt: TGCGCCAGCTCGGGTGGCAATGAGCAGTTCTTC
clone_size: .; d_call: .; v_call: TRBV19; j_call: TRBJ1-5; cdr3_aa: CASSTSLESPQHF; cdr3_nt: TGTGCCAGTAGCACATCCTTGGAGTCGCCCCAGCATTTT
clone_size: once; d_call: TRBD1; v_call: TRBV6-1; j_call: TRBJ2-7; cdr3_aa: CASGDRGYEQYF; cdr3_nt: TGTGCCAGCGGTGACAGGGGGTACGAGCAGTACTTC
clone_size: .; d_call: TRBD2; v_call: TRBV4-3; j_call: TRBJ2-1; cdr3_aa: CASSQEGLAGVNEQFF; cdr3_nt: TGCGCCAGCAGCCAAGAAGGTCTAGCGGGAGTCAATGAGCAGTTCTTC
clone_size: once; d_call: .; v_call: TRBV4-1; j_call: TRBJ1-2; cdr3_aa: CASATESQGTKTPSNYGYTF; cdr3_nt: TGCGCCAGCGCAACAGAATCCCAGGGGACCAAAACTCCCTCTAACTATGGCTACACCTTC
clone_size: .; d_call: TRBD2; v_call: TRBV5-1; j_call: TRBJ2-3; cdr3_aa: CASSSGASGTLGVDTQYF; cdr3_nt: TGCGCCAGCAGCAGTGGGGCTAGCGGGACCCTCGGGGTAGATACGCAGTATTTT
clone_size: .; d_call: TRBD2; v_call: TRBV4-3; j_call: TRBJ2-2; cdr3_aa: CASSRRLAGGPGTGELFF; cdr3_nt: TGCGCCAGCAGCCGACGACTAGCGGGAGGGCCGGGCACCGGGGAGCTGTTTTTT